This TCR beta chain was retrieved from a study of shared clonotypes between healthy human individuals. General observations from the study: Rarefaction showed sorted-subset sequencing was incomplete despite large depth.

Genomic DNA belonging to each subset was distributed in equal measure over several immunoSEQ plates. Sequencing used immunoSEQ multiplex PCR; TCRdb keeps in-frame clones, though not all of them. The sample consists of about 1 million clones, roughly 80% of them appearing once. The CDR3 totals 17 residues. Germline V gives CDR1 SGHRS, CDR2 YFSETQ. In the case of this clone: What it recognizes is unknown. It may be a read error: a sequence one base away is much more abundant.

Investigators divided CD4+ cells into CD45RA+ naive and CD45RA-negative memory subsets. Sequenced input: memory CD4+ T cells sorted from blood. The subset here: CD45RA-negative fraction. The clonotype comes from a man between 18 and 29 years old in good health. The chain links TRBV5-1 to TRBJ2-2; D is tentatively TRBD1 or TRBD2 (5 bases each). This CDR3 is CASSPLFGGYNTGVLFF. The CDR3 nucleotides read TGCGCCAGCAGCCCCCTTTTTGGGGGTTACAACACCGGGGTGCTGTTTTTT. Together with reference TRBV5-1 and TRBJ2-2, the CDR3 gives the full variable domain: KAGVTQTPRYLIKTRGQQVTLSCSPISGHRSVSWYQQTPGQGLQFLFEYFSETQRNKGNFPGRFSGRQFSNSRSEMNVSTLELGDSALYLCASSPLFGGYNTGVLFFGEGSRLTVL.